This TCR beta chain is from a study of blood T cell repertoires in COVID-19. Study information: Both acute and convalescent COVID-19 samples were obtained from the United States, Italy and Spain. In each case, the material was cDNA or gDNA derived from T cells, B-cell-depleted T cells, or PBMCs.

This CDR3 spans 15 amino acids. Trimming took off 1 base at V and 7 bases at J, with 14 bases between the two ends. The germline V gene encodes CDR1 LGHDT and CDR2 YNNKEL (reference sequence). Original processing methods: For nucleated cells, counts were estimated from reference gene primer amplification. Measured with immunoSEQ multiplex PCR; TCRdb has only the in-frame clones, and not every one. V, J and clone size are those of that table, while D and trimming were read from the DNA. The sample has some 95,000 clones; around three quarters are singletons. The chain joins TRBV3-1 (or the pseudogene TRBV3-2) to TRBJ1-3; D is perhaps TRBD1 (6 bases). Sequenced sample: peripheral blood. This TCR was recovered from a man aged 50 to 60 who had recovered from COVID-19. CDR3 sequence reads: CASSQGPDSHNTIYF. In nucleotides, the CDR3 is TGTGCCAGCAGCCAAGGCCCGGACAGTCACAACACCATATATTTT.